Only a few counts were recorded for the clone carrying this T cell receptor (beta chain). What it binds is not known. CDR1 and CDR2 from the germline V gene are MNHEY and SMNVEV (reference sequence). The CDR3 is made up of 15 amino acids. The ends were cut back, 3 bases at V and 4 bases at J, with 15 bases in the middle. An equimolar mix of two oligonucleotides served as the beta constant-region primer for TRBC1 and TRBC2. Four rounds of PCR amplified the ligated cDNA using nested alpha and beta constant-region primers plus SP2. MiXCR, run by TCRdb on the UMI-ligation and nested PCR reads, gives a single entry per CDR3 protein. The repertoire holds 90,000 to 120,000 distinct CDR3 sequences, about 14% seen once, with around 2.7% in the top ten. This record belongs to a study of naive and memory T cell subsets. Study findings and constraints: A few larger clonotypes appeared in naive repertoires, especially CD8, possibly memory cells re-expressing CD45RA. In naive cells, over 95% of TCR sequences were seen only once.

The chain has TRBV27 and TRBJ2-5; D may be TRBD1 (5 bases). The source of this sequence is a human donor in good health. The sample comprised naive CD8+ T cells from blood. CDR3 DNA: TGTGCCAGCAGTTTCTTAGGGGAAAAGGGAGAGACCCAGTACTTC. It encodes CASSFLGEKGETQYF.